This T cell receptor (beta chain) was identified during a study of T-cell memory formation after mild COVID-19. From germline, CDR1 is SGHRS and CDR2 YFSETQ. V lost 1 base, J lost 7 bases, and 9 bases lay in between. This CDR3 has 12 amino acids. Worth noting for this clonotype: Its antigen is currently unknown.

Points from the study as a whole: The finding that pre-infection memory included some responding clones suggested that cross-reactive memory joined. What remained unconfirmed was the SARS-CoV-2 specificity of second-wave clones peaking on day 37. A second wave expanding day 15 to 37 was CD4+-biased; contracting clones were balanced.

Via MiXCR, TCRdb re-called the 5' RACE reads, giving one row per CDR3 protein. The table lists 50,000 to 60,000 distinct CDR3 sequences, about 27% of them singletons. The chain combines TRBV5-1 with TRBJ2-7, with TRBD1 as a possible D gene (6 bases). The sequence was collected from a man younger than 35 who had mild COVID-19 (a few samples of this study predate the infection). Cell type and time point are not known. Input material: PBMCs or a T cell subset sorted from them (not recorded which). CDR3 sequence: CASSLTGWEQYF. CDR3 sequence (DNA): TGCGCCAGCAGCTTGACAGGGTGGGAGCAGTACTTC.